This T cell receptor beta chain was obtained from a study of response to subunit inactivated influenza vaccine. Study-level findings and limits: Authors suggested that a seasonal influenza vaccination recruits few new T cells each time.

In its sample, this clonotype was seen many times. The antigen remains undetermined. The V and J ends lost 6 bases and 2 bases respectively, with 18 bases between them. Germline assignment: CDR1 SQVTM and CDR2 ANQGSEA. CDR3 size: 15 residues. TCRdb fed the RT-PCR reads into MiXCR, producing one record per CDR3 protein. There are fewer than 550,000 distinct CDR3 sequences in the sample; around 25% occur only once, and 1.9% lies in the top ten. The sample consisted of CD4+ T cells sorted from PBMCs, taken roughly 5 days after vaccination. The receptor was derived from a man aged 50 or older who received an inactivated influenza vaccine. The V call is TRBV29-1, the J call TRBJ2-3, with D uncertain. The CDR3 region has the DNA TGCAGCGTGATCTGGAGACGACGTTCCACAGATACGCAGTATTTT. Protein: CSVIWRRRSTDTQYF.